This TCR beta chain was captured in a study of blood T cell repertoires in COVID-19. Looking at the study overall: PBMCs, B-cell-depleted T cells, or T cells provided the cDNA or gDNA that made up the material.

Looked up from germline, CDR1 is ENHRY and CDR2 is SYGVKD. With V trimmed by 11 bases and J by 2 bases, 7 bases remained unmatched. The CDR3 is 14 amino acids. The method was immunoSEQ multiplex PCR; TCRdb's version includes in-frame clones alone and lacks a portion of them. The sample lists a few hundred thousand clones; around 87% were seen once. Sequencing input: peripheral blood. The sequence was collected from a woman aged 55-70 years with COVID-19, enrolled during active disease. This chain connects TRBV10-3 to TRBJ1-4, with TRBD1 matching 8 bases. CDR3 protein: CAPNDRGTNEKLFF. Here the CDR3 DNA reads TGTGCCCCTAACGACAGGGGCACTAATGAAAAACTGTTTTTT.